These 11 T cell receptor beta chains were all obtained from the same sample, sequenced in a study of blood T cell repertoires in COVID-19. The method was immunoSEQ multiplex PCR; TCRdb's version includes in-frame clones alone and lacks a portion of them. The sample has about 290,000 clones; roughly 86% are singletons. The sequenced sample was peripheral blood. These receptor sequences come from a woman aged 25 to 39 with COVID-19, enrolled during active disease.

This sequence joins TRBV21-1 and TRBJ1-6; the table's D gene call, TRBD1, was not cross checked with the DNA. TRBV21-1 is described as a pseudogene. The CDR3 consists of 17 residues. The CDR3 here is CASSTRTGSLDNSPLHF. The CDR3, as DNA: TGTGCCAGCAGCACTAGGACAGGGTCGCTTGATAATTCACCCCTCCACTTT.

The V and J genes are TRBV18 and TRBJ2-1; D unclear. CDR3 length: 14 amino acids. Per the germline V gene, CDR1 is KGHSH and CDR2 is LQKENI. The V gene lost 10 bases and the J gene lost 8 bases, with 21 bases spanning the gap. The CDR3 DNA follows: TGTGCCACCTGCGACACCCGGAATTCGGATGAGCAGTTCTTC. Protein product: CATCDTRNSDEQFF.

This clone was seen at least ten times. V usage is TRBV27 and J usage is TRBJ2-7; D may be TRBD1 (6 bases). V dropped 10 bases and J dropped 3 bases, with 13 bases sitting between them. The CDR3 is 12 residues long. Germline CDR1 MNHEY, CDR2 SMNVEV (reference sequence). CDR3 sequence: CATQGQFYEQYF. CDR3 DNA: TGTGCCACCCAGGGGCAATTCTACGAGCAGTACTTC.

The CDR3 region has the DNA TGTGCCAGCAGCTTAAAAAGGCTAGCGGGCACAGATACGCAGTATTTT. This encodes CASSLKRLAGTDTQYF. The J gene is TRBJ2-3, the V gene TRBV7-2, with TRBD2 matching over 7 bases. Germline lookup yields CDR1 SGHTA and CDR2 FQGNSA. CDR3 length: 16 amino acids. Germline trimming cut 2 bases from V and 1 base from J; bases unmatched to any gene: 6.

The chain is built from TRBV3-1 (or the pseudogene TRBV3-2) and TRBJ1-2, with D unresolved. The ends were cut back, 4 bases at V and 1 base at J, with 13 bases in the middle. The germline gives CDR1 LGHDT, CDR2 YNNKEL (reference sequence). CDR3 length equals 15 residues. CDR3 in DNA: TGTGCCAGCAGCCGCCTAGCCGATATTAACTATGGCTACACCTTC. Its protein is CASSRLADINYGYTF.

The genes are TRBV9 and TRBJ2-1, with 9 bases matching TRBD2. Germline CDR1 is SGDLS and CDR2 is YYNGEE. This CDR3 contains 14 residues. V gave up 4 bases and J gave up 7 bases; unmatched junction bases: 6. CDR3 sequence reads: CASSMGLAVNEQFF. DNA of the CDR3: TGTGCCAGCAGCATGGGACTAGCTGTGAATGAGCAGTTCTTC.

The chain recombines TRBV27 with TRBJ2-7; TRBD1 agrees at 9 bases. V shed 2 bases and J 3 bases; nucleotides not matched to a gene: 5. The CDR3 length is 15 residues. Germline V gene lookup returns CDR1 MNHEY and CDR2 SMNVEV (reference sequence). The CDR3 here is CASSLRGTGHYEQYF. CDR3 DNA sequence: TGTGCCAGCAGTTTAAGGGGGACAGGGCACTACGAGCAGTACTTC.

The V call is TRBV24-1, the J call TRBJ1-4, with 7 bases lining up with TRBD1. The CDR3 totals 16 residues. Germline V gene data show CDR1 as KGHDR and CDR2 as SFDVKD. The V segment lost 4 bases and the J segment 0 bases; nucleotides outside the gene matches: 4. CDR3 bases: TGTGCCACCAGTGACCCGGGACAGTCAACTAATGAAAAACTGTTTTTT. Translation: CATSDPGQSTNEKLFF.

The chain has TRBV5-4 and TRBJ1-2, with TRBD1 identical over 10 bases. The germline V gene encodes CDR1 SGHNT and CDR2 YYREEE (reference sequence). This CDR3 region has 15 residues. V dropped 5 bases and J dropped 4; count of bases not matched to a gene: 8. CDR3 sequence reads: CASSSRQGAGYGYTF. The CDR3 bases are TGTGCCAGCAGTTCAAGACAGGGGGCAGGCTATGGCTACACCTTC.

The genes are TRBV10-2 and TRBJ1-5, with D unclear. Germline CDR1 is WSHSY and CDR2 is SAAADI. V gave up 5 bases and J gave up 1 base, with 12 bases separating them. This CDR3 comprises 15 residues. The CDR3 is CASSRTRQSNQPQHF. The CDR3 DNA sequence: TGCGCCAGCAGTCGAACCAGACAAAGCAATCAGCCCCAGCATTTT.

The chain has TRBV23-1 and TRBJ1-4, with unresolved D. TRBV23-1 is an ORF; its function is uncertain. This CDR3 is 16 amino acids long. V gave up 0 bases and J gave up 8 bases, with 16 bases separating them. The CDR3 DNA follows: TGCGCCAGCAGTCAATCTCGTCCACTCCTACGAGAAAAACTGTTTTTT. Its protein product is CASSQSRPLLREKLFF.